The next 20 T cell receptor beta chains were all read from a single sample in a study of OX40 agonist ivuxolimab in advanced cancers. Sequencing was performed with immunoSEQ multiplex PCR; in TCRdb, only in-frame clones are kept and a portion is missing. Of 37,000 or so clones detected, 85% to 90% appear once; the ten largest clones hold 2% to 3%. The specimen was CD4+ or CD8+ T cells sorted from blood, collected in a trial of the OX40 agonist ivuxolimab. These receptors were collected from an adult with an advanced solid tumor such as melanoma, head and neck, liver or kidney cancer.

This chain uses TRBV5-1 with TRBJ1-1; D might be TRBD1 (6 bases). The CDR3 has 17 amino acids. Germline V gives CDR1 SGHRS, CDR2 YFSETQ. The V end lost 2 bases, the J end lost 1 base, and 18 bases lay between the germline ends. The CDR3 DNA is TGCGCCAGCAGCTTAAGACAGGACAGCAAGGGGAACACTGAAGCTTTCTTT. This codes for CASSLRQDSKGNTEAFF. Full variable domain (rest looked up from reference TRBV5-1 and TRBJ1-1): KAGVTQTPRYLIKTRGQQVTLSCSPISGHRSVSWYQQTPGQGLQFLFEYFSETQRNKGNFPGRFSGRQFSNSRSEMNVSTLELGDSALYLCASSLRQDSKGNTEAFFGQGTRLTVV.

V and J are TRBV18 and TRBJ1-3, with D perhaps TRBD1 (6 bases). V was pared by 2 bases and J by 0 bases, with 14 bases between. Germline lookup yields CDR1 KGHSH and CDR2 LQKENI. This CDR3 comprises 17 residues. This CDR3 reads CASSPKSGASSGNTIYF. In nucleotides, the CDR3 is TGTGCCAGCTCACCAAAATCAGGGGCCTCCTCTGGAAACACCATATATTTT.

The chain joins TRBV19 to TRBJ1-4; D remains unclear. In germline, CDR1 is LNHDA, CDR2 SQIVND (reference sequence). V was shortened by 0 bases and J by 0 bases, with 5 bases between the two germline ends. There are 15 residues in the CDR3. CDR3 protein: CASSIDPSTNEKLFF. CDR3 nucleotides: TGTGCCAGTAGTATAGACCCCTCAACTAATGAAAAACTGTTTTTT.

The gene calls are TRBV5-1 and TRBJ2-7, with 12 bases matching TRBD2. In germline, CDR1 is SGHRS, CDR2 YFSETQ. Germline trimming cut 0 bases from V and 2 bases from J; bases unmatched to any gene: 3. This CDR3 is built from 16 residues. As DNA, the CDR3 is TGCGCCAGCAGCTTGGGGTCTAGCGGGGGGGCCTACGAGCAGTACTTC. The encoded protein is CASSLGSSGGAYEQYF.

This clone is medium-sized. The CDR3 DNA reads TGCGCCAGCAGCTTGTCTGGGTATGGCTACACCTTC. This codes for CASSLSGYGYTF. The rearrangement links TRBV5-1 to TRBJ1-2; D uncertain. This CDR3 spans 12 amino acids. Germline V lookup: CDR1 SGHRS, CDR2 YFSETQ. V lost 1 base, J lost 5 bases, and 6 bases lay in between.

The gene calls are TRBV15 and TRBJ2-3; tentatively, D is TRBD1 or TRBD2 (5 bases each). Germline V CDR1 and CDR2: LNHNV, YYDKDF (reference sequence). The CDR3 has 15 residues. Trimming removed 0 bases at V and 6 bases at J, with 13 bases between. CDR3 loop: CATSRDGKGTDTQYF. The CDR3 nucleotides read TGTGCCACCAGCAGAGATGGTAAAGGGACGGATACGCAGTATTTT.

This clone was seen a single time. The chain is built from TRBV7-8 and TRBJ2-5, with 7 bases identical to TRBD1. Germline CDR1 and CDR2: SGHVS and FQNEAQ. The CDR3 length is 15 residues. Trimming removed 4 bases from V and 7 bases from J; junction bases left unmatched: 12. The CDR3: CASSSLQGPPGTQYF. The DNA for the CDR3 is TGTGCCAGCAGCTCCCTACAGGGGCCACCGGGGACCCAGTACTTC. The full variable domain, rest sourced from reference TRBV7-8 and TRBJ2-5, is GAGVSQSPRYKVAKRGQDVALRCDPISGHVSLFWYQQALGQGPEFLTYFQNEAQLDKSGLPSDRFFAERPEGSVSTLKIQRTQQEDSAVYLCASSSLQGPPGTQYFGPGTRLLVL.

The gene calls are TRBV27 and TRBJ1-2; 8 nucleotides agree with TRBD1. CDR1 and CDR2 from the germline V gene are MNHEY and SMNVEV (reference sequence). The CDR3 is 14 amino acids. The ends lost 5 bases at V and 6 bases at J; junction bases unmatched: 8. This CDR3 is CASSLHGQGNGYTF. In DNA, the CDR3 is TGTGCCAGCAGTCTCCATGGACAGGGTAATGGCTACACCTTC.

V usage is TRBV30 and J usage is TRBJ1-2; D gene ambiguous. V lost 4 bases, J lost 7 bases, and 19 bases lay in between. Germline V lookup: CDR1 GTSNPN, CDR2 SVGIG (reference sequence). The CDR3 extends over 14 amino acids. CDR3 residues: CAWIWRGTNGGYTF. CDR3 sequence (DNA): TGTGCCTGGATTTGGCGGGGAACTAACGGTGGCTACACCTTC.

This chain's CDR3 is CASSLRQGSYNEQFF. Written as DNA, the CDR3 is TGTGCCAGCAGCCTGCGACAGGGCTCCTACAATGAGCAGTTCTTC. The chain uses TRBV7-2 and TRBJ2-1; the match to TRBD1 covers 7 bases. Germline CDR1 and CDR2: SGHTA and FQGNSA. V lost 5 bases, J lost 0 bases, and 4 bases stayed unmatched. The CDR3 has 15 amino acids. Together with reference TRBV7-2 and TRBJ2-1, the CDR3 gives the full variable domain: GAGVSQSPSNKVTEKGKDVELRCDPISGHTALYWYRQSLGQGLEFLIYFQGNSAPDKSGLPSDRFSAERTGGSVSTLTIQRTQQEDSAVYLCASSLRQGSYNEQFFGPGTRLTVL.

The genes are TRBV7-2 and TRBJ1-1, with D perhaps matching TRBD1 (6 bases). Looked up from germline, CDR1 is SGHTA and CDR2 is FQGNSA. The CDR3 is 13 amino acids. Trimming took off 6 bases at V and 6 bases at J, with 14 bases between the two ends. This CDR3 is CASRSDGGAEAFF. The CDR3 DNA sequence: TGTGCCAGCAGGTCGGACGGGGGCGCTGAAGCTTTCTTT.

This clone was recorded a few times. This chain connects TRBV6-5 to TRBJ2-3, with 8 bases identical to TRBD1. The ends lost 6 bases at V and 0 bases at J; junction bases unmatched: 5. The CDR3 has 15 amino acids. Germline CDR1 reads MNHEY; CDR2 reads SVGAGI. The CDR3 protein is CASRLTGASTDTQYF. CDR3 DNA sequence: TGTGCCAGCAGGTTGACAGGGGCTAGCACAGATACGCAGTATTTT.

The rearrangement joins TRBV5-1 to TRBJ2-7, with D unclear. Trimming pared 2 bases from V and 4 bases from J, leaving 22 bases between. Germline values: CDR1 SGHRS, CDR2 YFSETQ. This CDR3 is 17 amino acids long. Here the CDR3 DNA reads TGCGCCAGCAGCTTTGCCTCCGGTTATGGCCAGATATACGAGCAGTACTTC. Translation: CASSFASGYGQIYEQYF.

The CDR3 DNA reads TGTGCCAGCAGTAGACCACAGGGGGCTGGCTCCTACGAGCAGTACTTC. Its translation: CASSRPQGAGSYEQYF. V and J are TRBV11-2 and TRBJ2-7; 9 bases are shared with TRBD1. The CDR3 loop spans 16 amino acids. Germline V gene sequence: CDR1 SGHAT, CDR2 FQNNGV. The V segment lost 6 bases and the J segment 0 bases; nucleotides outside the gene matches: 9. Full variable domain (rest looked up from reference TRBV11-2 and TRBJ2-7): EAGVAQSPRYKIIEKRQSVAFWCNPISGHATLYWYQQILGQGPKLLIQFQNNGVVDDSQLPKDRFSAERLKGVDSTLKIQPAKLEDSAVYLCASSRPQGAGSYEQYFGPGTRLTVT.

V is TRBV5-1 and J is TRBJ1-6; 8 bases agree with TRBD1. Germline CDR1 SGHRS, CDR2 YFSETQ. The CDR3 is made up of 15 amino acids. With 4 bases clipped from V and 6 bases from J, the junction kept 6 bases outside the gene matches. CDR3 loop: CASSPDRAGNSPLHF. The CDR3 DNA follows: TGCGCCAGCAGCCCGGACAGGGCTGGTAATTCACCCCTCCACTTT.

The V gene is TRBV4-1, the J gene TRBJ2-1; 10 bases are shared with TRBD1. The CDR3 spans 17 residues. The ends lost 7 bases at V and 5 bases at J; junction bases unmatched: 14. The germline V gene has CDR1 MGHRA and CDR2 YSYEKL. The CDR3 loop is CASTETSGQGMNNEQFF. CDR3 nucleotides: TGCGCCAGCACAGAAACATCGGGACAGGGGATGAACAATGAGCAGTTCTTC.

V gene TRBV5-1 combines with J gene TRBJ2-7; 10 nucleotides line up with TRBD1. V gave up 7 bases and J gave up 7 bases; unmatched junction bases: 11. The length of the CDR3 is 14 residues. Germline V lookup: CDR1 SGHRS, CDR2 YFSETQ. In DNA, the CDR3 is TGCGCCAGCGGGTTCGGGACAGGGGTCTCTGAGCAGTACTTC. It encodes CASGFGTGVSEQYF.

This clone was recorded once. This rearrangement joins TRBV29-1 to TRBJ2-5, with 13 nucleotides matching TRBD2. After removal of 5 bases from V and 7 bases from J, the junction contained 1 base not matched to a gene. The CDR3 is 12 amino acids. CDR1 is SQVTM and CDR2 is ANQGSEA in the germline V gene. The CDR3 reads CSVRTSGGTQYF. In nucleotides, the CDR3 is TGCAGCGTTAGGACTAGCGGGGGGACCCAGTACTTC. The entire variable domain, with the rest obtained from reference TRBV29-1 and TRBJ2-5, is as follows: SAVISQKPSRDICQRGTSLTIQCQVDSQVTMMFWYRQQPGQSLTLIATANQGSEATYESGFVIDKFPISRPNLTFSTLTVSNMSPEDSSIYLCSVRTSGGTQYFGPGTRLLVL.

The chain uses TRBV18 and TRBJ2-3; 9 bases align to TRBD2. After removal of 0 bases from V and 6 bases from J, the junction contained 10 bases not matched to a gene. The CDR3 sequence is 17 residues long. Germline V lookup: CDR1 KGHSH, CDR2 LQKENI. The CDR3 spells CASSPPFRLAVGDTQYF. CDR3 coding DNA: TGTGCCAGCTCACCACCCTTCAGACTAGCGGTGGGGGATACGCAGTATTTT.

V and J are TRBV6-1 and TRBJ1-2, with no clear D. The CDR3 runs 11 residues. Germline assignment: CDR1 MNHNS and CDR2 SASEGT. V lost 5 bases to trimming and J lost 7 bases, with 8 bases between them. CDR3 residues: CASSPRAGYTF. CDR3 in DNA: TGTGCCAGCAGTCCGAGGGCTGGCTACACCTTC.